Below, one T cell receptor beta chain is given with its context. Its target is not known. The data originate from a study of T cell responses to AZD1222 COVID-19 vaccine. Study conclusions and caveats: Repertoires were collected only later (after the peak T cell response had occurred).

Trimming at V came to 5 bases and at J to 7 bases, leaving 10 bases not matched to a gene. The CDR3 extends over 15 amino acids. In germline, CDR1 is SGHAT, CDR2 FQNNGV. Data came from immunoSEQ multiplex PCR; TCRdb stores just in-frame clones and leaves some out. The data show about 100,000 clones, around nine tenths seen once. The material sequenced was peripheral blood, taken on day 0 of AZD1222 vaccination. This clonotype was sampled from an adult in good health. J is TRBJ1-4 and V is TRBV11-2, with 7 bases identical to TRBD1. Written as DNA, the CDR3 is TGTGCCAGCAGCCTTGACAGGGTCGGGAGTGAAAAACTGTTTTTT. Translation: CASSLDRVGSEKLFF.